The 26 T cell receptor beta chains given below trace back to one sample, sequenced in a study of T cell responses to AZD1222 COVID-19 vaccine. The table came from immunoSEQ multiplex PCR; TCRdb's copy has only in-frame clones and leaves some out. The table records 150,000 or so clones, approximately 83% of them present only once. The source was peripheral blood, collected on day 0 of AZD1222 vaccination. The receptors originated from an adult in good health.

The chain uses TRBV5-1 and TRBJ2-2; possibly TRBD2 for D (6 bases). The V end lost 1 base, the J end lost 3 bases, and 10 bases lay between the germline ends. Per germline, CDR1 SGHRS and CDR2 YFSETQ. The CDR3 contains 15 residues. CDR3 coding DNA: TGCGCCAGCAGCTTGTATTCGGGGGACACCGGGGAGCTGTTTTTT. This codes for CASSLYSGDTGELFF.

CDR3 sequence: CASRAPLGEQYF. CDR3 in DNA: TGTGCCAGCAGGGCCCCCCTGGGGGAGCAGTACTTC. V gene TRBV6-5 combines with J gene TRBJ2-7; D unclear. Per germline, CDR1 MNHEY and CDR2 SVGAGI. The length of the CDR3 is 12 residues. V lost 6 bases, J lost 7 bases, and 13 bases lay in between.

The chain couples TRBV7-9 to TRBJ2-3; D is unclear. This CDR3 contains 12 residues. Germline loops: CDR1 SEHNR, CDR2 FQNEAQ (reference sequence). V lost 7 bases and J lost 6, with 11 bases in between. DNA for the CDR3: TGTGCCAGCACGCCACGGTGGGATACGCAGTATTTT. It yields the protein CASTPRWDTQYF. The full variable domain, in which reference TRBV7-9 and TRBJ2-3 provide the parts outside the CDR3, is DTGVSQNPRHKITKRGQNVTFRCDPISEHNRLYWYRQTLGQGPEFLTYFQNEAQLEKSRLLSDRFSAERPKGSFSTLEIQRTEQGDSAMYLCASTPRWDTQYFGPGTRLTVL.

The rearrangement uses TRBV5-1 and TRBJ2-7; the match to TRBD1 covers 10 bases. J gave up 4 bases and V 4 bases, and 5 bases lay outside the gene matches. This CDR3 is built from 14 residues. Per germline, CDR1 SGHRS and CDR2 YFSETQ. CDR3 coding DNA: TGCGCCAGCAGCCCAGGACAGGGGGGATACGAGCAGTACTTC. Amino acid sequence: CASSPGQGGYEQYF.

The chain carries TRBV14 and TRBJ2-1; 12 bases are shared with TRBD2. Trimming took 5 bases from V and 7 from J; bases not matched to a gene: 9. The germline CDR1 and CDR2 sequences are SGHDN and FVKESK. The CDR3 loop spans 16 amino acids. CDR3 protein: CASSELAGGSGNEQFF. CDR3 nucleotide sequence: TGTGCCAGCAGCGAACTAGCGGGAGGCTCGGGGAATGAGCAGTTCTTC.

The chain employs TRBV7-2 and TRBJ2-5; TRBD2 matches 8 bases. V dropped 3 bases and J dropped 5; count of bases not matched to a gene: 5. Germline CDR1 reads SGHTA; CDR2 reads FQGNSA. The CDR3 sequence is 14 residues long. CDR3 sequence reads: CASSFPGGRETQYF. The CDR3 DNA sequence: TGTGCCAGCAGCTTCCCGGGAGGGCGGGAGACCCAGTACTTC. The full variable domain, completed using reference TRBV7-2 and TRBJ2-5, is GAGVSQSPSNKVTEKGKDVELRCDPISGHTALYWYRQSLGQGLEFLIYFQGNSAPDKSGLPSDRFSAERTGGSVSTLTIQRTQQEDSAVYLCASSFPGGRETQYFGPGTRLLVL.

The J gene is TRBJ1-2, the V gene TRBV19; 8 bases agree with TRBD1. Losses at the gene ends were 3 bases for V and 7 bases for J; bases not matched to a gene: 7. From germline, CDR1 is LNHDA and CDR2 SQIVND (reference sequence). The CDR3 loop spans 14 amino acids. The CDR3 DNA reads TGTGCCAGTAGTATCGGGGTGACAGGGGCTGGCTACACCTTC. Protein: CASSIGVTGAGYTF.

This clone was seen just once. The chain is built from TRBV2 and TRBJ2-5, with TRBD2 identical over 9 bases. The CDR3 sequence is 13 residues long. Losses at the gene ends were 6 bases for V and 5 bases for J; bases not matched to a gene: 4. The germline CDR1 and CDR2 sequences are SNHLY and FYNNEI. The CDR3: CASRPSGVETQYF. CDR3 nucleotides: TGTGCCAGCAGGCCTAGCGGGGTGGAGACCCAGTACTTC.

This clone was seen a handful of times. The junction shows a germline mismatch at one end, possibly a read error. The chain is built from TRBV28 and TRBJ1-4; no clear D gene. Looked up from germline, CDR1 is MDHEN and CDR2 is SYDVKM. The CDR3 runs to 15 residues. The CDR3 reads CASSSPSGPKEKLFF. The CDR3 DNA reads TGTGCCAGCAGCTCCCCCAGCGGGCCTAAGGAAAAACTGTTTTTT.

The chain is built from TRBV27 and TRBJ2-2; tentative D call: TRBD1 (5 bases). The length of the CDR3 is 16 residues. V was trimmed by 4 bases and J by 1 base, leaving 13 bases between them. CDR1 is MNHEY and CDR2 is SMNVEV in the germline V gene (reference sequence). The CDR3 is CASSSFLRENTGELFF. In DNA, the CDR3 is TGTGCCAGCAGTTCCTTCCTCAGGGAGAACACCGGGGAGCTGTTTTTT.

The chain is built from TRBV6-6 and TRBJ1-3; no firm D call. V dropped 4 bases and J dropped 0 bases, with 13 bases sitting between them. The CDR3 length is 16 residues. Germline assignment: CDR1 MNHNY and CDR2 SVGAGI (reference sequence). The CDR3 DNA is TGTGCCAGCAGTTTCCAGAGCCCCCTCTCTGGAAACACCATATATTTT. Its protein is CASSFQSPLSGNTIYF.

As DNA, the CDR3 is TGTGCCAGCAGCCAAGATATCACCGGGGGACAGCCCCAGCATTTT. Protein sequence: CASSQDITGGQPQHF. This chain links TRBV3-1 (or the pseudogene TRBV3-2) with TRBJ1-5, with TRBD1 as a possible D gene (5 bases). The CDR3 is 15 residues long. From germline, CDR1 is LGHDT and CDR2 YNNKEL (reference sequence). Trimming took off 0 bases at V and 7 bases at J, with 13 bases between the two ends.

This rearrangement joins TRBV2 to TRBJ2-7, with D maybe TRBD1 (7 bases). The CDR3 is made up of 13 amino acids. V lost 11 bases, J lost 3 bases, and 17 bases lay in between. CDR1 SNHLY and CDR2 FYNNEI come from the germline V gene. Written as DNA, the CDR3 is TGTGCCGGCGGGGCAGGGGGATTCTACGAGCAGTACTTC. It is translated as CAGGAGGFYEQYF.

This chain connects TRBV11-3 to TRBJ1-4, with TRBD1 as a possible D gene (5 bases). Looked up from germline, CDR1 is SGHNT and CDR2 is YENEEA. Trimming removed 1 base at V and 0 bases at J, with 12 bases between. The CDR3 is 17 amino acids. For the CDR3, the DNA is TGTGCCAGCAGCTTAGTCCCAGGGAAACCAACTAATGAAAAACTGTTTTTT. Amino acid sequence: CASSLVPGKPTNEKLFF.

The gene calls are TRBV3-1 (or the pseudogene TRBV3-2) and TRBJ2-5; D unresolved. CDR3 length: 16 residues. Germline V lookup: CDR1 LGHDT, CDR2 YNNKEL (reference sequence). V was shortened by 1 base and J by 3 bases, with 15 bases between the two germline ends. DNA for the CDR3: TGTGCCAGCAGCCAAGTGGCTAGATCGGGCGAAGAGACCCAGTACTTC. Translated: CASSQVARSGEETQYF.

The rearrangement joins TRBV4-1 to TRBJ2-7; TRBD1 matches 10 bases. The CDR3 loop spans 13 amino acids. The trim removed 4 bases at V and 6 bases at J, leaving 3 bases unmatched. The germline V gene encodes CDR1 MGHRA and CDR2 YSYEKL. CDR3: CASSRDRGREQYF. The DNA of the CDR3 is TGCGCCAGCAGCCGGGACAGGGGACGCGAGCAGTACTTC.

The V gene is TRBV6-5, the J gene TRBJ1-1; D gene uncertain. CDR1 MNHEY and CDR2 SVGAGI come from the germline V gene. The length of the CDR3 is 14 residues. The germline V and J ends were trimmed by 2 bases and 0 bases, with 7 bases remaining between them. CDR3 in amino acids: CASSYRFVNTEAFF. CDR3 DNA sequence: TGTGCCAGCAGTTACAGGTTTGTGAACACTGAAGCTTTCTTT.

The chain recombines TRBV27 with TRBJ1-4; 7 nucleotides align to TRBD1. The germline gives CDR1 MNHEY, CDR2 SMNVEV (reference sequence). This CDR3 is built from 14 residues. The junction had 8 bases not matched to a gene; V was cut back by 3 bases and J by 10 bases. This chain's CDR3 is CASSFDRAFGKLFF. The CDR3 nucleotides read TGTGCCAGCAGTTTCGACAGGGCCTTTGGAAAACTGTTTTTT.

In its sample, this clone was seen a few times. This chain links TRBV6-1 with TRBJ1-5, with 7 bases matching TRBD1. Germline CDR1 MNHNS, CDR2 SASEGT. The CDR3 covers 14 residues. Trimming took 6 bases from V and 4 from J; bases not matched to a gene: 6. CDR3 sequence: CASSPQGQNQPQHF. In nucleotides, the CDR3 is TGTGCCAGCAGCCCACAGGGACAGAATCAGCCCCAGCATTTT.

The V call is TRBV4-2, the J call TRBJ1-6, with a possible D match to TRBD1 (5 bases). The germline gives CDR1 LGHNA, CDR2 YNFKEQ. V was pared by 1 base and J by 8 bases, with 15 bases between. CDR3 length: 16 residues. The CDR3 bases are TGTGCCAGCAGCCAAGTCGTCACGGGGGTGGATTCACCCCTCCACTTT. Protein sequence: CASSQVVTGVDSPLHF.

The CDR3 coding sequence is TGTGCCAGCAGTCAGCGCCGGGGCGAGACCCAGTACTTC. Translation: CASSQRRGETQYF. The J gene is TRBJ2-5, the V gene TRBV27, with D possibly called TRBD1 or TRBD2 (5 bases each). V was trimmed by 5 bases and J by 5 bases, leaving 12 bases between them. CDR1 MNHEY and CDR2 SMNVEV come from the germline V gene (reference sequence). This CDR3 is 13 amino acids long.

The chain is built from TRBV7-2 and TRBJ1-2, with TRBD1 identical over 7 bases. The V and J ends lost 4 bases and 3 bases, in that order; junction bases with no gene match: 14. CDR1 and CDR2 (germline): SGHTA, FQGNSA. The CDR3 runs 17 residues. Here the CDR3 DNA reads TGTGCCAGCAGCTCCGACAGGGAAGTGGCGAGAGACTATGGCTACACCTTC. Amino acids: CASSSDREVARDYGYTF.

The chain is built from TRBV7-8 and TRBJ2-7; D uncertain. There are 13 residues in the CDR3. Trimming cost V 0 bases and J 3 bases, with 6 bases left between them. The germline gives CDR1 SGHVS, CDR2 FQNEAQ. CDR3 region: CASSLARLYEQYF. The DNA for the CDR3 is TGTGCCAGCAGCTTAGCGAGGCTCTACGAGCAGTACTTC. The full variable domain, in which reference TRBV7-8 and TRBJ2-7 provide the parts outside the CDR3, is GAGVSQSPRYKVAKRGQDVALRCDPISGHVSLFWYQQALGQGPEFLTYFQNEAQLDKSGLPSDRFFAERPEGSVSTLKIQRTQQEDSAVYLCASSLARLYEQYFGPGTRLTVT.

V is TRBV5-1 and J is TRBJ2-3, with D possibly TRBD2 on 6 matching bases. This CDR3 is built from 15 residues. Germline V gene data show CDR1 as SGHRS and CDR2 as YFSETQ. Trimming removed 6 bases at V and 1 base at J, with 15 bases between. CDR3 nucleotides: TGCGCCAGCACCAACCTGACGGGGGGCACAGATACGCAGTATTTT. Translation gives CASTNLTGGTDTQYF. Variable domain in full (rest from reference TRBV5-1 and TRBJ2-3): KAGVTQTPRYLIKTRGQQVTLSCSPISGHRSVSWYQQTPGQGLQFLFEYFSETQRNKGNFPGRFSGRQFSNSRSEMNVSTLELGDSALYLCASTNLTGGTDTQYFGPGTRLTVL.

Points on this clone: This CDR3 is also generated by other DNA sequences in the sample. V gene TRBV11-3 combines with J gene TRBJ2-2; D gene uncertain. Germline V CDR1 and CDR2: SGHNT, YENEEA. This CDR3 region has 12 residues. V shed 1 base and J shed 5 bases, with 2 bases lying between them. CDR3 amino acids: CASSLGTGELFF. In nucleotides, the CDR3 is TGTGCCAGCAGCTTAGGTACCGGGGAGCTGTTTTTT. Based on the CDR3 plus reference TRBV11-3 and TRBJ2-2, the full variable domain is EAGVVQSPRYKIIEKKQPVAFWCNPISGHNTLYWYLQNLGQGPELLIRYENEEAVDDSQLPKDRFSAERLKGVDSTLKIQPAELGDSAVYLCASSLGTGELFFGEGSRLTVL.

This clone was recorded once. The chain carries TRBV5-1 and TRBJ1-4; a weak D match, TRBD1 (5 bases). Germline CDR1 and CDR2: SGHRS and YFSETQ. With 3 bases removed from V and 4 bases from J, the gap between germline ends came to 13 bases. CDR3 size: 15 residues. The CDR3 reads CASSSDMTLNEKLFF. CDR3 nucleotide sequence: TGCGCCAGCAGCTCGGACATGACTCTTAATGAAAAACTGTTTTTT.